Below, 10 T cell receptor beta chains from the same sample are listed, as sequenced in a study of regulatory T cells in long-lasting Graves disease. Documented time point: newly diagnosed GD, antithyroid drugs for less than 3 months. There was RNA extracted from PBMCs, and the TCR library was made from it. Construction of TCR beta libraries relied on iRepertoire HTBI primers and on Arm-PCR targeting CDR3 regions. MiXCR was run by TCRdb on the multiplex PCR reads, yielding one entry per CDR3 protein. The profile shows roughly 500,000 distinct CDR3 sequences, around 11% of them singletons. These sequences were also reported in another study, on T cells in Graves' hyperthyroidism and ophthalmopathy.

Here the sequenced sample was peripheral blood mononuclear cells (PBMCs), taken at new diagnosis, from a patient treated with antithyroid drugs. All receptors come from a woman younger than 45 with Graves disease.

This clonotype has more than one count but fewer than ten. V is TRBV5-4 and J is TRBJ1-1, with D tentatively TRBD1 (5 bases). The CDR3 loop spans 13 amino acids. Germline V lookup: CDR1 SGHNT, CDR2 YYREEE (reference sequence). Trimming left V 4 bases short and J 5 bases short, with 12 bases between. CDR3 DNA sequence: TGTGCCAGCAGCCTGGGGGATTTGACTGAAGCTTTCTTT. Its translation is CASSLGDLTEAFF.

This clonotype was seen at least ten times. This sequence joins TRBV6-1 and TRBJ1-1; D is unresolved. The CDR3 loop spans 13 amino acids. CDR1 is MNHNS, CDR2 SASEGT, per germline. Deletions cut 6 bases from V and 1 base from J, with 9 bases between. The CDR3 region is CASSWRGNTEAFF. Here the CDR3 DNA reads TGTGCCAGCAGCTGGCGGGGGAACACTGAAGCTTTCTTT.

This clonotype appeared a few times. The rearrangement joins TRBV11-2 to TRBJ2-1, with TRBD2 matching over 12 bases. Trimming took 4 bases from V and 12 from J; bases not matched to a gene: 16. From germline, CDR1 is SGHAT and CDR2 FQNNGV. This CDR3 region has 17 residues. As DNA, the CDR3 is TGTGCCAGCAGCTCGTTCGGGACTAGCGGGTCTACAATGAGGCAGTTCTTC. It is translated as CASSSFGTSGSTMRQFF.

This clonotype was recorded many times. The CDR3 spells CASSLTVVDGNNNEQFF. The CDR3 coding sequence is TGTGCCAGCAGCTTAACGGTAGTGGACGGGAACAACAATGAGCAGTTCTTC. The gene calls are TRBV7-3 and TRBJ2-1; a weak D match, TRBD2 (5 bases). The CDR3 spans 17 residues. The germline CDR1 and CDR2 sequences are SGHTA and FQGTGA. The germline V and J ends were trimmed by 0 bases and 5 bases, with 17 bases remaining between them.

The chain links TRBV10-1 to TRBJ2-7; D might be TRBD1 (5 bases). The CDR3 is 14 amino acids. Trimming took off 2 bases at V and 6 bases at J, with 14 bases between the two ends. Germline values: CDR1 WNHNN, CDR2 SYGVQD (reference sequence). CDR3 sequence (DNA): TGCGCCAGCAGTGAGCCGGTAGCAGGGCTCGAGCAGTACTTC. This encodes CASSEPVAGLEQYF.

Concerning this clonotype: A read error is the likely source, as a far larger clone sits one nucleotide away. The chain is built from TRBV7-6 and TRBJ2-1; no reliable D call. Germline V lookup: CDR1 SGHVS, CDR2 FNYEAQ. CDR3 size: 14 residues. The CDR3 loop is CTSSFTTLANEQFF. The DNA for the CDR3 is TGTACCAGCAGCTTTACTACGTTGGCCAATGAGCAGTTCTTC.

This clonotype occurred many times. This chain joins TRBV30 and TRBJ2-1; D uncertain. Trimming cost V 4 bases and J 2 bases, with 12 bases left between them. The CDR3 contains 14 residues. Germline loops: CDR1 GTSNPN, CDR2 SVGIG (reference sequence). In DNA, the CDR3 is TGTGCCTGGACAACAGTTCTCGCCTACAATGAGCAGTTCTTC. This codes for CAWTTVLAYNEQFF.

Points on this clonotype: This may arise from a read error, as a much more abundant clone is one base away. The chain has TRBV2 and TRBJ2-2; the D gene is possibly TRBD1 (6 bases). This CDR3 has 13 amino acids. Germline CDR1 SNHLY, CDR2 FYNNEI. In DNA form, the CDR3 reads TGTGCCAGCACCCCTTCCCCACTAGGGGGGCTGTTTTTT. Its translation: CASTPSPLGGLFF.

This chain links TRBV5-1 with TRBJ2-5, with a weak D call TRBD1 (5 bases). Trimming shortened V by 0 bases and J by 2 bases, and 5 bases separated the two germline ends. This CDR3 has 13 residues. The germline gives CDR1 SGHRS, CDR2 YFSETQ. For the CDR3, the DNA is TGCGCCAGCAGCTTGGAGGGGCAAGAGACCCAGTACTTC. Protein: CASSLEGQETQYF.

The V call is TRBV7-9, the J call TRBJ2-1; D gene ambiguous. The CDR3 is 17 amino acids. V lost 5 bases and J 9 bases, leaving 26 bases between the germline ends. Germline lookup yields CDR1 SEHNR and CDR2 FQNEAQ (reference sequence). CDR3 sequence (DNA): TGTGCCAGCAGCCATCCAAGCTCCGGGTACGGATTCGGTGAGCAGTTCTTC. Encoded protein: CASSHPSSGYGFGEQFF.